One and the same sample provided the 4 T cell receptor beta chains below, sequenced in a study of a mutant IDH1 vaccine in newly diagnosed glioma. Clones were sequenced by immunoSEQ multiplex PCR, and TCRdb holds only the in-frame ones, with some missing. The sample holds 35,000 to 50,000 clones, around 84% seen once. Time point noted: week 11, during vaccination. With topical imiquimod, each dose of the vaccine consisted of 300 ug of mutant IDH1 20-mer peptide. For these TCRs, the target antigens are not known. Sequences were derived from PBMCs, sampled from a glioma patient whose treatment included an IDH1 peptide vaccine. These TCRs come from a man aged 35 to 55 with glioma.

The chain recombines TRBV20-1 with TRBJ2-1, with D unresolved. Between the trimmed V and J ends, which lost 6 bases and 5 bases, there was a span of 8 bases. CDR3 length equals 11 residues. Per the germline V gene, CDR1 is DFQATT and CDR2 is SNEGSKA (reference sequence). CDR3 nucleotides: TGCAGTGCCGAGACCCACAATGAGCAGTTCTTC. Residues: CSAETHNEQFF.

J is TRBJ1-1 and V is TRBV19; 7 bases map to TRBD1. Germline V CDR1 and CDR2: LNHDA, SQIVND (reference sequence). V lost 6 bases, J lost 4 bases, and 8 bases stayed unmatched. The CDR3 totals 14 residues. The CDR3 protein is CASRDRDGITEAFF. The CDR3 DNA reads TGTGCCAGTAGAGACAGGGATGGAATCACTGAAGCTTTCTTT. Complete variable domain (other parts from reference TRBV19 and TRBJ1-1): DGGITQSPKYLFRKEGQNVTLSCEQNLNHDAMYWYRQDPGQGLRLIYYSQIVNDFQKGDIAEGYSVSREKKESFPLTVTSAQKNPTAFYLCASRDRDGITEAFFGQGTRLTVV.

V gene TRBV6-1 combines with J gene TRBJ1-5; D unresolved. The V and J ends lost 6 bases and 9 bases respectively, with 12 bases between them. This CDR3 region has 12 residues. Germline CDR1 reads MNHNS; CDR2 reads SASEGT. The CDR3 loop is CASSPTAWPQHF. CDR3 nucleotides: TGTGCCAGCAGCCCCACCGCCTGGCCCCAGCATTTT.

CDR3: CASSQGLQRYFSYEQYF. The DNA for the CDR3 is TGCGCCAGCAGCCAAGGTCTCCAGCGGTATTTCTCCTACGAGCAGTACTTC. The rearrangement links TRBV4-1 to TRBJ2-7, with D possibly being TRBD2 (5 bases). The CDR3 runs to 17 residues. Germline CDR1 and CDR2: MGHRA and YSYEKL. V lost 1 base and J 0 bases, leaving 16 bases between the germline ends.